This T cell receptor beta chain was recovered during a study of response to subunit inactivated influenza vaccine (dated by TCRdb to between 2018 and 2020). Regarding the research as a whole: Deep quantitative profiling of the T cell receptor repertoire was used in the study to follow responses to a trivalent subunit inactivated influenza vaccine.

The method behind the library was RT-PCR. Sequencing was carried out with an Illumina HiSeq 2500. TCRdb itself trimmed the public reads at Q25 with fastp, ran MiXCR and retained productive beta chains. CDR3 protein duplicates are merged, each entry listing the most common genes and DNA. The sample includes more than 400,000 distinct CDR3 sequences, with approximately 7.2% observed a single time. The ten most abundant clones make up about an eighth of the sample. General conclusions and limits of the study: The authors proposed that each seasonal influenza vaccination may bring in only a limited number of new T cells.

This clonotype was seen more than once but under ten times. Its specific antigen is unknown. No base qualities exist here, and no much larger clone lies one base off it. The input for sequencing was PBMCs from blood, taken around 25 months after vaccination. The TCR comes from a man aged 45 to 70 who received an inactivated influenza vaccine. Donor details come from another sample of the same person, matched by shared clones.

The DNA sequence is TGCGCCAGCAGCCAAGACAGGACGTTTAGCACTGAAGCTTTCTTT. Protein translation: CASSQDRTFSTEAFF. The chain links TRBV4-3 with TRBJ1-1; there is no confident call for the D gene. V gives up 0 bases and J gives up 4 bases, and the segment between their germline ends measures 12 bases. The CDR3, cysteine through phenylalanine, is 15 amino acids long. The sequence is cut down to CDR3 DNA, 45 bases in frame from base 1. The germline V gene sets CDR1 to LGHNA and CDR2 to YSLEER.